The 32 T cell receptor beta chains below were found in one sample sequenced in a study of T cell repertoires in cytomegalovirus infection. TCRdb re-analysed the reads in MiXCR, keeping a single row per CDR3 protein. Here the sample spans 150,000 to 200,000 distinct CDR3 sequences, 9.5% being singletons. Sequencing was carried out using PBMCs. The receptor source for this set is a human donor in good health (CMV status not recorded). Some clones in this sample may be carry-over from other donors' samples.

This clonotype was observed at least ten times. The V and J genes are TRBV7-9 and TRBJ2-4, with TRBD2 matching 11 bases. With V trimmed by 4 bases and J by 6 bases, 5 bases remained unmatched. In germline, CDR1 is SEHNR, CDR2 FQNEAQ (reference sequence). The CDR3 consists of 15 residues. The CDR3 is CASSSVGLAGNIQYF. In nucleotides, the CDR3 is TGTGCCAGCAGCTCGGTCGGACTAGCGGGAAACATTCAGTACTTC.

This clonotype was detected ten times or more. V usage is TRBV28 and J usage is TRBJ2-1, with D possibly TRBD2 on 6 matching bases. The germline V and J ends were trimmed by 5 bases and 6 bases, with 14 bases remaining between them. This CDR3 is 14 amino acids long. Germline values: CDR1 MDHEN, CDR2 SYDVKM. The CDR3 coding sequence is TGTGCCAGCAGTACTCGGGACTTCCGCAATGAGCAGTTCTTC. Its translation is CASSTRDFRNEQFF.

CDR3 coding DNA: TGTGCCACCAGCAACGGACAAACTCTCTCCTACGAGCAGTACTTC. Translating it yields CATSNGQTLSYEQYF. The chain has TRBV15 and TRBJ2-7, with D perhaps TRBD1 (5 bases). The CDR3 is made up of 15 amino acids. With 4 bases removed from V and 0 bases from J, the gap between germline ends came to 13 bases. The germline V gene has CDR1 LNHNV and CDR2 YYDKDF (reference sequence).

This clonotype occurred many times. CDR3 loop: CASTQGGLNTEAFF. Written as DNA, the CDR3 is TGTGCCAGCACCCAGGGGGGCCTGAACACTGAAGCTTTCTTT. V usage is TRBV28 and J usage is TRBJ1-1; 7 bases align to TRBD1. Germline V CDR1 and CDR2: MDHEN, SYDVKM. The junction had 5 bases not matched to a gene; V was cut back by 7 bases and J by 0 bases. The CDR3 totals 14 residues. Variable domain in full (rest from reference TRBV28 and TRBJ1-1): DVKVTQSSRYLVKRTGEKVFLECVQDMDHENMFWYRQDPGLGLRLIYFSYDVKMKEKGDIPEGYSVSREKKERFSLILESASTNQTSMYLCASTQGGLNTEAFFGQGTRLTVV.

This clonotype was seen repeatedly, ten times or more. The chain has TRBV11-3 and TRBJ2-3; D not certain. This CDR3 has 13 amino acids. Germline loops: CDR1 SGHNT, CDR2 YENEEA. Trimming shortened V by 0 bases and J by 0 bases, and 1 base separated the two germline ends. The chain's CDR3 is CASSLESTDTQYF. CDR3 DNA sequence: TGTGCCAGCAGCTTAGAAAGCACAGATACGCAGTATTTT.

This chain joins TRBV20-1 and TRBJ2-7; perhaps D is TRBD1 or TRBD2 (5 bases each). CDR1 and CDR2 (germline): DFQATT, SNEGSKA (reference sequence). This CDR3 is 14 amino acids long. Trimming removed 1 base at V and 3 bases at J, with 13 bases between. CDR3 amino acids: CSARVPGLLYEQYF. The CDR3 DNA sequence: TGCAGTGCTAGAGTCCCGGGGCTACTCTACGAGCAGTACTTC.

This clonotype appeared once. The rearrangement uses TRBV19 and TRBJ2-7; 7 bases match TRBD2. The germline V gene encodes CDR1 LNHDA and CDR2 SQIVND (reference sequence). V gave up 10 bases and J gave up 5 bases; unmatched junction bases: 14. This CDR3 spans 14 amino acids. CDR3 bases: TGTGCCACCCAACCCGCTGGCGGGAGTCACGAGCAGTACTTC. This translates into CATQPAGGSHEQYF.

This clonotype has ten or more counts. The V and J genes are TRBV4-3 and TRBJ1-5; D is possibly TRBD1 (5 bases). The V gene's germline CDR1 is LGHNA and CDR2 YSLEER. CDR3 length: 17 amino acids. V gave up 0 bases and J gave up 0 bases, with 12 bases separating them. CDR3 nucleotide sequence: TGCGCCAGCAGCCAAGATGCGGGGGGTTATAGCAATCAGCCCCAGCATTTT. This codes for CASSQDAGGYSNQPQHF.

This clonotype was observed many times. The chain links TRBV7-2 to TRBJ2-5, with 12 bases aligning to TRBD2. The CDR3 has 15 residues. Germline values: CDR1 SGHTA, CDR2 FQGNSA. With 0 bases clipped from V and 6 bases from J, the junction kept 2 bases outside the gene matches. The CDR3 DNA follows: TGTGCCAGCAGCTTAGCGCTAGCGGGGGGGCAGACCCAGTACTTC. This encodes CASSLALAGGQTQYF.

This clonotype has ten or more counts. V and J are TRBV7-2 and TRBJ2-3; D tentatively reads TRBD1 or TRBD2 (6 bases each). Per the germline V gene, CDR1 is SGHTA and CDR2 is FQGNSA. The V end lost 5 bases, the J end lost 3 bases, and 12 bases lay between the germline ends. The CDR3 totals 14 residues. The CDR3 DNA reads TGTGCCAGCAGCCTGAGAGGGGGGACAGATACGCAGTATTTT. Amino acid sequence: CASSLRGGTDTQYF. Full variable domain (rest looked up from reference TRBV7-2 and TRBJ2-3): GAGVSQSPSNKVTEKGKDVELRCDPISGHTALYWYRQSLGQGLEFLIYFQGNSAPDKSGLPSDRFSAERTGGSVSTLTIQRTQQEDSAVYLCASSLRGGTDTQYFGPGTRLTVL.

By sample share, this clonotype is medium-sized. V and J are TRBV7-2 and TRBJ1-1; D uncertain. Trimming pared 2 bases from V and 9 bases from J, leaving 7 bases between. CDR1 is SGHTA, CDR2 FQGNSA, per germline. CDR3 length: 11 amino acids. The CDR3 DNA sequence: TGTGCCAGCAGCTTACTTAACCAAGCTTTCTTT. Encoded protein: CASSLLNQAFF.

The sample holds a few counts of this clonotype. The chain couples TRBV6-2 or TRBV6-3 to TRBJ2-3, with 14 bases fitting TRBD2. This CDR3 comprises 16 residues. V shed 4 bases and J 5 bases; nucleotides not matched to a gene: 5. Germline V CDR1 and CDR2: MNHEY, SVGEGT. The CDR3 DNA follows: TGTGCCAGCAGTTTGGGACTAGCGGGAGCCGGAGATACGCAGTATTTT. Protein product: CASSLGLAGAGDTQYF.

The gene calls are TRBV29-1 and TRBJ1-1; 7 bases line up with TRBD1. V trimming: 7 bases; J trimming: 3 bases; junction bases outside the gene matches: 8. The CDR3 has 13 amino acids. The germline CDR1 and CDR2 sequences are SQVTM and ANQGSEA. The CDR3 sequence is CSGTTGVYTEAFF. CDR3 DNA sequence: TGCAGCGGCACTACAGGGGTTTACACTGAAGCTTTCTTT. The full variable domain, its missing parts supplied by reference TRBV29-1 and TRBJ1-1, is SAVISQKPSRDICQRGTSLTIQCQVDSQVTMMFWYRQQPGQSLTLIATANQGSEATYESGFVIDKFPISRPNLTFSTLTVSNMSPEDSSIYLCSGTTGVYTEAFFGQGTRLTVV.

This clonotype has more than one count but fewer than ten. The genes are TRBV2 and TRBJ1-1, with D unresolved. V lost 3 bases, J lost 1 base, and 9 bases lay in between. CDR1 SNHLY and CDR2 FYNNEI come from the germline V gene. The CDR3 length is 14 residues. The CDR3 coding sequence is TGTGCCAGCAGTGAGGTGAGCCAGAACACTGAAGCTTTCTTT. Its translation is CASSEVSQNTEAFF.

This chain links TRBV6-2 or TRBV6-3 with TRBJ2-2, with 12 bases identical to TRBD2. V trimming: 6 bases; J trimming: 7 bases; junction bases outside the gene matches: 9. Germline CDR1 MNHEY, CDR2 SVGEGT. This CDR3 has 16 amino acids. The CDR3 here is CASRLLAGGPFGELFF. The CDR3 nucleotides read TGTGCCAGCAGACTGCTAGCGGGAGGGCCTTTCGGGGAGCTGTTTTTT.

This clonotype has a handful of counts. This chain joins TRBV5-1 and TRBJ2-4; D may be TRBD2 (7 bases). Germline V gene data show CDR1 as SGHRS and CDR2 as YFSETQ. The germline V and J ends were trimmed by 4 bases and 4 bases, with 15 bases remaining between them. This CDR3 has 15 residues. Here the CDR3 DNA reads TGCGCCAGCAGCCTCGAAAGGGGGGGGAAAAACATTCAGTACTTC. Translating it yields CASSLERGGKNIQYF. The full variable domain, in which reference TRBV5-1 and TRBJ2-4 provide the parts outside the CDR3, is KAGVTQTPRYLIKTRGQQVTLSCSPISGHRSVSWYQQTPGQGLQFLFEYFSETQRNKGNFPGRFSGRQFSNSRSEMNVSTLELGDSALYLCASSLERGGKNIQYFGAGTRLSVL.

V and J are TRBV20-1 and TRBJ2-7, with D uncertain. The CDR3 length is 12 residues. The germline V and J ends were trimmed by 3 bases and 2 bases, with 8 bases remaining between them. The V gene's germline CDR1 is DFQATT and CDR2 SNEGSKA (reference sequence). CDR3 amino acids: CSARDVAYEQYF. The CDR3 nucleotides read TGCAGTGCTAGGGACGTCGCCTACGAGCAGTACTTC.

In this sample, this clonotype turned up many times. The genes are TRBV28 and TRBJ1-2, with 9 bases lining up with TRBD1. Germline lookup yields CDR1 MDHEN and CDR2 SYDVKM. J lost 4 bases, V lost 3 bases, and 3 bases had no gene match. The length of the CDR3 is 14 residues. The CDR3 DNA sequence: TGTGCCAGCAGTTTCACAGGGGGCCGCTATGGCTACACCTTC. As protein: CASSFTGGRYGYTF.

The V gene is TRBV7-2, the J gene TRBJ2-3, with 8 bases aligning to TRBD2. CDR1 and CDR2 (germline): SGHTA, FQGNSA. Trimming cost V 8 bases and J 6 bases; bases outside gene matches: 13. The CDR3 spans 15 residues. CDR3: CASFSGRGRPDTQYF. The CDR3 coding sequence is TGTGCCAGCTTCAGCGGGAGAGGTCGTCCGGATACGCAGTATTTT.

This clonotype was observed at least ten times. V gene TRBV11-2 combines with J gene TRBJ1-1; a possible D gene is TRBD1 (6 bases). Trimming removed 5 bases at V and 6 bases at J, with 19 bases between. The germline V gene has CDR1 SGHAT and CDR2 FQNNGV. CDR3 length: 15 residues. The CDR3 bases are TGTGCCAGCAGCACCCACAGGGATCCGAGAGCTGAAGCTTTCTTT. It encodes CASSTHRDPRAEAFF.

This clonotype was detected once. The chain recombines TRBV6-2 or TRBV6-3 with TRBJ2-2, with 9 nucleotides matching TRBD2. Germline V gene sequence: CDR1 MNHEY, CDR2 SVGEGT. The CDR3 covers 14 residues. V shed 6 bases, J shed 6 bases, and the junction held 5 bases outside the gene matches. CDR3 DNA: TGTGCCAGCAGGGGTAGCGGGGGACCCGGGGAGCTGTTTTTT. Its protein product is CASRGSGGPGELFF.

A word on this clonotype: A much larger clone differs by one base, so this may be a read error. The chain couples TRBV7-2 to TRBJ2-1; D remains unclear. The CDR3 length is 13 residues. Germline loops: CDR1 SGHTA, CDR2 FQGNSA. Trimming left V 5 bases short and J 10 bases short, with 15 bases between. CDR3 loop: CASSRLRKREQFF. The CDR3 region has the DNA TGTGCCAGCAGCCGCTTGAGGAAGAGGGAGCAGTTCTTC. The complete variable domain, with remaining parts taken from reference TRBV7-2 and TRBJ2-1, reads GAGVSQSPSNKVTEKGKDVELRCDPISGHTALYWYRQSLGQGLEFLIYFQGNSAPDKSGLPSDRFSAERTGGSVSTLTIQRTQQEDSAVYLCASSRLRKREQFFGPGTRLTVL.

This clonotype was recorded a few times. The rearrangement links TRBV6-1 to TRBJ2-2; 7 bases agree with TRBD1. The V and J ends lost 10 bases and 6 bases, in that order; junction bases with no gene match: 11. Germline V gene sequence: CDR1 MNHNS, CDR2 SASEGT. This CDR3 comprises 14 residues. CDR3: CAIYEGALAGELFF. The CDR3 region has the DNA TGTGCCATCTACGAGGGGGCCTTGGCCGGGGAGCTGTTTTTT.

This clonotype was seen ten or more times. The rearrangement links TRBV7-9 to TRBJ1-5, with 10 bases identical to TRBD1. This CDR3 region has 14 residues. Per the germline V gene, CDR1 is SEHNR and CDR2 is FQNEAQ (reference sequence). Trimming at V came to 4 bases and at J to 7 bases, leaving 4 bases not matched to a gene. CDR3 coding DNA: TGTGCCAGCAGCTCCGGGACAGGGGCCCAGCCCCAGCATTTT. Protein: CASSSGTGAQPQHF.

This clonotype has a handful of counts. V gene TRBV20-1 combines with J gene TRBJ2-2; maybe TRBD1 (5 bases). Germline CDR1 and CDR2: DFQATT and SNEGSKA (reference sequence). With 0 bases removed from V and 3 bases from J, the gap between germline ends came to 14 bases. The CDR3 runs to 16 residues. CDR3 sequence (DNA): TGCAGTGCTAGAGATGTAGGCCAGGGCGACACCGGGGAGCTGTTTTTT. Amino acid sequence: CSARDVGQGDTGELFF.

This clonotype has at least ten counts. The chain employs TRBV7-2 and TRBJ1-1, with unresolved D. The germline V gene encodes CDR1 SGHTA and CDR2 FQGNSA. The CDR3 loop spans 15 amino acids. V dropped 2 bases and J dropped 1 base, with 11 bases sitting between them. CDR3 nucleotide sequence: TGTGCCAGCAGCTTATCGGCAGTCAAGAACACTGAAGCTTTCTTT. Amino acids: CASSLSAVKNTEAFF.

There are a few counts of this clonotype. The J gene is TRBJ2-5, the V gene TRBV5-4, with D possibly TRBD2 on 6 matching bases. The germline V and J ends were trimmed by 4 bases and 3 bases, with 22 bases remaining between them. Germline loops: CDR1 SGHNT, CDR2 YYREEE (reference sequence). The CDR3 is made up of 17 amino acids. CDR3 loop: CASSPAGSGRSKETQYF. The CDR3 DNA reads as TGTGCCAGCAGCCCGGCGGGTAGCGGAAGAAGTAAAGAGACCCAGTACTTC.

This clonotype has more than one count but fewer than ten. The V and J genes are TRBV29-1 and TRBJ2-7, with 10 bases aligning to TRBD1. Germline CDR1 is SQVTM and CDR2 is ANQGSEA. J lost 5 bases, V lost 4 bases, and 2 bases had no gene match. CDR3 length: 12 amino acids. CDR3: CSVGQGANEQYF. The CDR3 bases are TGCAGCGTTGGACAGGGGGCTAACGAGCAGTACTTC.

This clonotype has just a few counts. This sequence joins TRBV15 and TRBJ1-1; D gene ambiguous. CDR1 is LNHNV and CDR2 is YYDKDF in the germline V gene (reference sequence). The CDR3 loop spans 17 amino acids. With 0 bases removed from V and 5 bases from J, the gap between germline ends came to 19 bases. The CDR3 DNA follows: TGTGCCACCAGCAGAGATTTCGGTCGGGGAGGGAAAACTGAAGCTTTCTTT. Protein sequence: CATSRDFGRGGKTEAFF.

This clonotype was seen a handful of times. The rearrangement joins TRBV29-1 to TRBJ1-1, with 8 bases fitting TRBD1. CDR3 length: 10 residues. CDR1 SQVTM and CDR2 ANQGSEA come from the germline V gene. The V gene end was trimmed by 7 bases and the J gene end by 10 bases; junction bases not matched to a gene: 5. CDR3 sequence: CSAWTGIAFF. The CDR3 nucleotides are TGCAGCGCCTGGACAGGGATAGCTTTCTTT. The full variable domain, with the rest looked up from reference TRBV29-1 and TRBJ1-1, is SAVISQKPSRDICQRGTSLTIQCQVDSQVTMMFWYRQQPGQSLTLIATANQGSEATYESGFVIDKFPISRPNLTFSTLTVSNMSPEDSSIYLCSAWTGIAFFGQGTRLTVV.

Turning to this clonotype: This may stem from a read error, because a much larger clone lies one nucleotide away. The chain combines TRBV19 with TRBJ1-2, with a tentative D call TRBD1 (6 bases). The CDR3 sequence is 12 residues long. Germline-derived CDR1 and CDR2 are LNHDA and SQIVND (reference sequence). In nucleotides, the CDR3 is TGTGCCAATAGTACCCAGGGGAAGGGCTACACCTTC. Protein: CANSTQGKGYTF.

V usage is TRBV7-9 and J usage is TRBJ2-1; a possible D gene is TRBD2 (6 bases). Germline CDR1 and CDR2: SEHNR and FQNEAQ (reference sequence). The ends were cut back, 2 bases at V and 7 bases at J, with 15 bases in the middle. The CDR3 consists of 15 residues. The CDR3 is CASSLIGGDGNEQFF. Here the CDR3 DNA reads TGTGCCAGCAGCTTAATCGGCGGGGATGGGAATGAGCAGTTCTTC.